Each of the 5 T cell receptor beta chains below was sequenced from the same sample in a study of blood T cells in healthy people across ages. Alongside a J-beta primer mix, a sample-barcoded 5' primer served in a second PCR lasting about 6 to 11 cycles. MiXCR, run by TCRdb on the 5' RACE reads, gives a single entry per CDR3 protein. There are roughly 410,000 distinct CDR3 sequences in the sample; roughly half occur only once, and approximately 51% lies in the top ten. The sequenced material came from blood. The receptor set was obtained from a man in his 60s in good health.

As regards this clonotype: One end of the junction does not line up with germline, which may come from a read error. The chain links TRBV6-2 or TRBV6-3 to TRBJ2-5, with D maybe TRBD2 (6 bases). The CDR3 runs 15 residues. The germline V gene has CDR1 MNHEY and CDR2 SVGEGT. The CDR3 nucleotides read TGTACCAGCAGTTATACGGGACTGTTCCAAGAGACCCAGTACTTC. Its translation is CTSSYTGLFQETQYF.

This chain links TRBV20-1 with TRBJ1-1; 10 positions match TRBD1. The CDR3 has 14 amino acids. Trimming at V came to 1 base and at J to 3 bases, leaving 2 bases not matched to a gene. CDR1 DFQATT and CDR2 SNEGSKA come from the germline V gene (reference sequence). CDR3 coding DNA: TGCAGTGCTAGAGTAGGGACAGGGGACACTGAAGCTTTCTTT. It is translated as CSARVGTGDTEAFF.

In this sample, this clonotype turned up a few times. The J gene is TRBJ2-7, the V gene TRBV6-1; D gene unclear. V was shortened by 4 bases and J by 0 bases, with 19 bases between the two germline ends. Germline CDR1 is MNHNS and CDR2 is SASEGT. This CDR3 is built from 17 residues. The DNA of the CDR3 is TGTGCCAGCAGTGCCCAAGAAGGATTCCCGAGCTCCTACGAGCAGTACTTC. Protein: CASSAQEGFPSSYEQYF.

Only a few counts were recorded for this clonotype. The CDR3 DNA reads TGTGCCAGCAGCTTACAGGGGAATAACTACGAGCAGTACTTC. As protein: CASSLQGNNYEQYF. The chain uses TRBV7-2 and TRBJ2-7, with D possibly matching TRBD1 (6 bases). The CDR3 extends over 14 amino acids. Trimming took off 2 bases at V and 3 bases at J, with 11 bases between the two ends. CDR1 SGHTA and CDR2 FQGNSA come from the germline V gene.

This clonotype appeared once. CDR3 coding DNA: TGTGCCAGCAGCTTAGAAGGGACTAGCGGAAATGAGCAGTTCTTC. As protein: CASSLEGTSGNEQFF. The rearrangement uses TRBV11-1 and TRBJ2-1; 11 nucleotides match TRBD2. The germline V gene encodes CDR1 SGHAT and CDR2 FQDESV (reference sequence). The CDR3 runs 15 residues. Trimming at V came to 1 base and at J to 7 bases, leaving 3 bases not matched to a gene.